Listed below are T cell receptor beta chains from one sample, sequenced in a study of identical twins. Each CDR3 protein gets one entry after TCRdb re-called the 5' RACE reads with MiXCR. The profile shows 1.5 million to 2 million distinct CDR3 sequences, about 31% of them singletons. Sequencing used cord blood. The source is a newborn girl in good health. Both conserved end residues are part of each CDR3. The D gene is left open where the match is weak. The size entry is marked missing in some rows and otherwise reads once, few, many or a size class.

>TRBJ1-1|.|.|TRBV11-2
TGTGCCAGCAGCTTAGATCTTAGGGGACAGAACACTGAAGCTTTCTTT
CASSLDLRGQNTEAFF
>TRBJ2-5|.|TRBD2|TRBV4-2
TGTGCCAGCAGCCAAGAATTGTCTAGCGGGGACCTCCAAGAGACCCAGTACTTC
CASSQELSSGDLQETQYF
>TRBJ2-1|few|TRBD2|TRBV20-1
TGCAGTGCTCGGACTAGCGGGCCCCACAATGAGCAGTTCTTC
CSARTSGPHNEQFF
>TRBJ1-1|.|.|TRBV12-3/TRBV12-4
TGTACCAGCAGTCTGGGCCTCCTGAACACTGGAGCTTTCTTT
CTSSLGLLNTGAFF
>TRBJ2-7|.|.|TRBV6-5
TGTGCCAGCAGTTACCCGTTAGGGGCTTACGAGCAGTACTTC
CASSYPLGAYEQYF
>TRBJ1-2|.|.|TRBV6-1
TGTGCCAGCAGTGAACAACTACAGGGTCGCTATGGCTACACCTTC
CASSEQLQGRYGYTF
>TRBJ2-7|.|TRBD2|TRBV7-2
TGTGCCAGCGTCGCGGGAGGCCTAGCCCCCAGGTCCTCCTACGAGCAGTACTTC
CASVAGGLAPRSSYEQYF
>TRBJ2-5|.|TRBD2|TRBV28
TGTGCCAGCAGTCCCCGCGGGAGATTAGGGACCCAGTACTTC
CASSPRGRLGTQYF
>TRBJ2-7|.|.|TRBV20-1
TGCAGTGCTAGAGATCCCCGGATCAGCTCCTACGAGCAGTACTTC
CSARDPRISSYEQYF
>TRBJ1-4|.|.|TRBV6-5
TGTGCCAGCAGTGACGGTCTCGAGGAAAAACTGTTTTTT
CASSDGLEEKLFF
>TRBJ1-2|.|.|TRBV28
TGTGCCAGCAGAAGTGTGGGTCGAGGCTATGGCTACACCTTC
CASRSVGRGYGYTF
>TRBJ2-1|few|TRBD2|TRBV20-1
TGCAGTGCTAGTTACGGGGGGGCCCACAATGAGCAGTTCTTC
CSASYGGAHNEQFF
>TRBJ1-2|.|.|TRBV10-3
TGTGCCATCAGGGAGTACATGACTAACTATGGCTACACCTTC
CAIREYMTNYGYTF
>TRBJ2-7|few|.|TRBV5-1
TGCGCCAGCAGCTTGGAAGGGTCGCGCTACGAGCAGTACTTC
CASSLEGSRYEQYF
>TRBJ1-1|.|.|TRBV28
TGTGCCAGCAGCCGAAGACCCAGCCCTGAGGGTGGGACTGAAGCTTTCTTT
CASSRRPSPEGGTEAFF
>TRBJ2-1|few|.|TRBV2
TGTGCCAGCAGTGAAGGTCTGGGGGAGCAGTTCTTC
CASSEGLGEQFF
>TRBJ2-3|few|.|TRBV20-1
TGCAGTGCTAGAGCGCGCGGGAGCACAGATACGCAGTATTTT
CSARARGSTDTQYF
>TRBJ1-2|few|.|TRBV7-2
TGTGCCAGCAGCTTAGCGTGGGAGACAAAAAATGGCTACACCTTC
CASSLAWETKNGYTF
>TRBJ2-3|many|TRBD2|TRBV7-2
TGTGCCAGCAGCTTAGGCGGGACTAACACAGATACGCAGTATTTT
CASSLGGTNTDTQYF
>TRBJ2-2|once|TRBD2|TRBV12-3/TRBV12-4
TGTGCCAGCAGTCGGGCTAGCGGGATCACCGGGGAGCTGTTTTTT
CASSRASGITGELFF
>TRBJ2-3|few|.|TRBV4-2
TGTGCCAGCAGCCAAGGTTTGGACCTAGCGAAGACAGATACGCAGTATTTT
CASSQGLDLAKTDTQYF
>TRBJ2-2|few|.|TRBV2
TGTGCCAGCAGTGAATTGGGGACCGGGGAGCTGTTTTTT
CASSELGTGELFF